The 26 T cell receptor beta chains given below trace back to one sample, sequenced in a study of blood T cell repertoires in COVID-19 (dated by TCRdb to 2020 to 2021). Library preparation was by the immunoSEQ multiplex PCR assay. TCRdb holds this immuneACCESS table with in-frame rearrangements only. Some clones are missing; in checked studies, unresolved V genes explain under half, and the rest has no known cause. This sample comprises about 260,000 clones, less than 90% of them detected only once. About an eighth of the sample is in the top ten clones. Sequencing input: peripheral blood. These receptors were obtained from a human donor in a cohort sampled during active COVID-19.

The chain links TRBV15 to TRBJ1-2; 9 bases are shared with TRBD1. From germline, CDR1 is LNHNV and CDR2 YYDKDF (reference sequence). This CDR3 spans 15 amino acids. V lost 4 bases and J lost 7; bases outside the gene matches: 10. The CDR3 DNA reads TGTGCCACCAGCACCCGACAGGGGGTGAGCGGTGGCTACACCTTC. Protein product: CATSTRQGVSGGYTF.

This clone has only a few counts. This chain uses TRBV28 with TRBJ1-1; tentative D call: TRBD1 (5 bases). In germline, CDR1 is MDHEN, CDR2 SYDVKM. CDR3 length: 15 amino acids. With 8 bases removed from V and 5 bases from J, the gap between germline ends came to 21 bases. Here the CDR3 DNA reads TGTGCCAGCGCGCGGGGGTCCCGGGGGAGAACTGAAGCTTTCTTT. Its translation: CASARGSRGRTEAFF.

The chain carries TRBV13 and TRBJ2-2; weak D call: TRBD2 (7 bases). The V gene's germline CDR1 is PRHDT and CDR2 FYEKMQ (reference sequence). V was shortened by 5 bases and J by 1 base, with 11 bases between the two germline ends. The CDR3 extends over 15 amino acids. The CDR3 bases are TGTGCCAGCAGCCGTAGGGGGGGGAACACCGGGGAGCTGTTTTTT. It translates to CASSRRGGNTGELFF. Full variable domain (rest looked up from reference TRBV13 and TRBJ2-2): AAGVIQSPRHLIKEKRETATLKCYPIPRHDTVYWYQQGPGQDPQFLISFYEKMQSDKGSIPDRFSAQQFSDYHSELNMSSLELGDSALYFCASSRRGGNTGELFFGEGSRLTVL.

The chain joins TRBV3-1 (or the pseudogene TRBV3-2) to TRBJ2-5, with D possibly TRBD2 on 6 matching bases. The germline CDR1 and CDR2 sequences are LGHDT and YNNKEL (reference sequence). The CDR3 runs 16 residues. The V and J ends lost 6 bases and 5 bases respectively, with 22 bases between them. CDR3 DNA: TGTGCCAGCAGTCCTCTGGGGCGGGGTGTTGGGGAGACCCAGTACTTC. This codes for CASSPLGRGVGETQYF.

The chain employs TRBV5-8 and TRBJ1-1, with D perhaps TRBD1 (5 bases). Germline V gene sequence: CDR1 SGHTS, CDR2 YDEGEE. CDR3 size: 18 residues. Deletions cut 7 bases from V and 7 bases from J, with 32 bases between. The CDR3 loop reads CASPINLYGRVLRNEAFF. The DNA of the CDR3 is TGTGCCAGCCCAATCAATTTATATGGCAGGGTGCTGCGAAATGAAGCTTTCTTT.

The rearrangement links TRBV7-8 to TRBJ2-7, with a possible D match to TRBD2 (5 bases). Germline V gene lookup returns CDR1 SGHVS and CDR2 FQNEAQ. CDR3 length equals 12 residues. V was trimmed by 4 bases and J by 3 bases, leaving 7 bases between them. In DNA, the CDR3 is TGTGCCAGCAGCTCCGGACTCTACGAGCAGTACTTC. Residues: CASSSGLYEQYF. The full variable domain, its missing parts supplied by reference TRBV7-8 and TRBJ2-7, is GAGVSQSPRYKVAKRGQDVALRCDPISGHVSLFWYQQALGQGPEFLTYFQNEAQLDKSGLPSDRFFAERPEGSVSTLKIQRTQQEDSAVYLCASSSGLYEQYFGPGTRLTVT.

The chain couples TRBV2 to TRBJ1-5; TRBD1 might be the D (5 bases). Trimming cost V 5 bases and J 3 bases, with 8 bases left between them. This CDR3 has 13 residues. Per germline, CDR1 SNHLY and CDR2 FYNNEI. CDR3 sequence: CASSRGYNQPQHF. DNA for the CDR3: TGTGCCAGCAGTCGGGGGTACAATCAGCCCCAGCATTTT.

CDR3 region: CASSSRQENTEAFF. CDR3 DNA: TGCGCCAGCAGCTCTAGACAGGAGAACACTGAAGCTTTCTTT. V gene TRBV5-1 combines with J gene TRBJ1-1; tentatively, D is TRBD1 (6 bases). The V end lost 3 bases, the J end lost 1 base, and 10 bases lay between the germline ends. The CDR3 covers 14 residues. Germline V CDR1 and CDR2: SGHRS, YFSETQ.

The chain links TRBV11-3 to TRBJ1-1; D uncertain. The V gene lost 1 base and the J gene lost 0 bases, with 3 bases spanning the gap. CDR3 size: 13 residues. Germline V gene lookup returns CDR1 SGHNT and CDR2 YENEEA. The CDR3 DNA is TGTGCCAGCAGCTTAGGCGTGAACACTGAAGCTTTCTTT. Its translation is CASSLGVNTEAFF.

V and J are TRBV9 and TRBJ2-3; no firm D call. The V and J ends lost 7 bases and 0 bases respectively, with 9 bases between them. From germline, CDR1 is SGDLS and CDR2 YYNGEE. The length of the CDR3 is 13 residues. The CDR3: CASAAASTDTQYF. For the CDR3, the DNA is TGTGCCAGCGCGGCGGCTAGCACAGATACGCAGTATTTT.

The rearrangement joins TRBV5-1 to TRBJ2-7, with 7 bases fitting TRBD2. The CDR3 loop spans 13 amino acids. V lost 7 bases, J lost 7 bases, and 11 bases stayed unmatched. The germline gives CDR1 SGHRS, CDR2 YFSETQ. This CDR3 is CASRGGGMGEQYF. CDR3 DNA sequence: TGCGCCAGCCGCGGGGGAGGGATGGGAGAGCAGTACTTC.

J is TRBJ2-1 and V is TRBV20-1; 14 nucleotides agree with TRBD2. The CDR3 is made up of 16 amino acids. Germline CDR1 DFQATT, CDR2 SNEGSKA (reference sequence). The V gene end was trimmed by 3 bases and the J gene end by 6 bases; junction bases not matched to a gene: 7. The CDR3 bases are TGCAGTGCTAGTTCCGGACTAGCGGGAGGTGGCAATGAGCAGTTCTTC. Translation gives CSASSGLAGGGNEQFF.

This sequence joins TRBV3-1 (or the pseudogene TRBV3-2) and TRBJ1-5, with D unclear. The CDR3 contains 13 residues. V lost 1 base, J lost 7 bases, and 8 bases lay in between. From germline, CDR1 is LGHDT and CDR2 YNNKEL (reference sequence). The CDR3 bases are TGTGCCAGCAGCCAAGGCAGGAGGCAGCCCCAGCATTTT. Translating gives CASSQGRRQPQHF.

CDR3 sequence reads: CASSSLGQGTGQPQHF. The CDR3 DNA follows: TGTGCCAGCTCATCACTGGGCCAGGGGACCGGTCAGCCCCAGCATTTT. The V call is TRBV18, the J call TRBJ1-5; D possibly corresponds to TRBD1 (6 bases). Per germline, CDR1 KGHSH and CDR2 LQKENI. The CDR3 has 16 residues. V was trimmed by 5 bases and J by 6 bases, leaving 20 bases between them.

The V and J genes are TRBV28 and TRBJ2-4; the D gene is possibly TRBD2 (6 bases). V lost 6 bases and J 5 bases, leaving 17 bases between the germline ends. The CDR3 spans 15 residues. Germline CDR1 reads MDHEN; CDR2 reads SYDVKM. The CDR3 loop is CASRGLPPGENIQYF. The DNA for the CDR3 is TGTGCCAGCAGAGGACTACCCCCCGGAGAAAACATTCAGTACTTC.

The chain carries TRBV4-2 and TRBJ1-3; 9 bases map to TRBD1. The CDR3 runs to 16 residues. V lost 4 bases to trimming and J lost 0 bases; unmatched junction nucleotides: 4. The germline V gene has CDR1 LGHNA and CDR2 YNFKEQ. CDR3 DNA: TGTGCCAGCAGCCTTGGGACAGGGACCTCTGGAAACACCATATATTTT. Translation: CASSLGTGTSGNTIYF.

The chain combines TRBV14 with TRBJ2-7; 10 bases are a match to TRBD2. The germline V gene has CDR1 SGHDN and CDR2 FVKESK. The trim removed 4 bases at V and 6 bases at J, leaving 3 bases unmatched. The CDR3 runs to 13 residues. This chain's CDR3 is CASSPGLAREQYF. As DNA, the CDR3 is TGTGCCAGCAGCCCGGGACTAGCGCGCGAGCAGTACTTC.

This sequence joins TRBV24-1 and TRBJ2-1; D is perhaps TRBD1 (6 bases). CDR1 is KGHDR and CDR2 is SFDVKD in the germline V gene. This CDR3 has 16 amino acids. V was cut by 4 bases and J by 4 bases, with 16 bases left in between. The CDR3 loop is CATSDGTPRHYNEQFF. In DNA, the CDR3 is TGTGCCACCAGTGACGGGACACCCAGACATTACAATGAGCAGTTCTTC.

The CDR3 spells CASTLTQGTYEQYF. The CDR3 region has the DNA TGTGCCAGCACTTTAACCCAGGGTACCTACGAGCAGTACTTC. V usage is TRBV6-5 and J usage is TRBJ2-7, with D perhaps TRBD1 (5 bases). With 7 bases removed from V and 2 bases from J, the gap between germline ends came to 15 bases. Germline values: CDR1 MNHEY, CDR2 SVGAGI. The CDR3 is 14 amino acids.

With regard to this clone: The sample holds other DNA sequences that translate to the same CDR3. The rearrangement uses TRBV25-1 and TRBJ1-2, with 7 bases fitting TRBD1. Unmatched junction bases numbered 4, after V lost 4 bases and J lost 2 bases. This CDR3 spans 14 amino acids. Germline V gives CDR1 MGHDK, CDR2 SYGVNS. The CDR3 DNA reads TGTGCCAGCAGTGGGACAGGAGGGAACTATGGCTACACCTTC. This gives the protein CASSGTGGNYGYTF.

The V gene is TRBV4-1, the J gene TRBJ2-3, with a possible D match to TRBD2 (5 bases). Trimming left V 1 base short and J 5 bases short, with 7 bases between. The CDR3 runs 13 residues. CDR1 is MGHRA, CDR2 YSYEKL, per germline. The CDR3 spells CASSQGELDTQYF. The CDR3 DNA reads as TGCGCCAGCAGCCAAGGGGAGTTAGATACGCAGTATTTT.

V is TRBV19 and J is TRBJ1-1, with D possibly matching TRBD1 (5 bases). Deletions cut 3 bases from V and 5 bases from J, with 13 bases between. Germline-derived CDR1 and CDR2 are LNHDA and SQIVND (reference sequence). The CDR3 loop spans 14 amino acids. The CDR3 sequence: CASSIGREGTEAFF. CDR3 DNA: TGTGCCAGTAGTATCGGCAGGGAGGGAACTGAAGCTTTCTTT.

The chain recombines TRBV9 with TRBJ1-4; D unresolved. V shed 2 bases and J shed 10 bases, with 12 bases lying between them. CDR1 is SGDLS and CDR2 is YYNGEE in the germline V gene. The CDR3 totals 13 residues. The CDR3 is CASSVWEEGKLFF. CDR3 DNA sequence: TGTGCCAGCAGCGTCTGGGAGGAAGGAAAACTGTTTTTT.

V and J are TRBV28 and TRBJ2-7; D ambiguous. The ends were cut back, 5 bases at V and 2 bases at J, with 13 bases in the middle. Germline V gene sequence: CDR1 MDHEN, CDR2 SYDVKM. This CDR3 spans 14 amino acids. The CDR3 DNA reads as TGTGCCAGCAGTGTTAGTTTTAAGCCCTACGAGCAGTACTTC. Translated, it gives CASSVSFKPYEQYF.

The gene calls are TRBV6-2 or TRBV6-3 and TRBJ2-1; tentatively, D is TRBD2 (6 bases). V gave up 6 bases and J gave up 4 bases, with 22 bases separating them. CDR1 is MNHEY, CDR2 SVGEGT, per germline. This CDR3 region has 17 residues. The CDR3 DNA sequence: TGTGCCAGCAGCCAAGACCATCGGGACTCACCTTACAATGAGCAGTTCTTC. This encodes CASSQDHRDSPYNEQFF.

The V gene is TRBV19, the J gene TRBJ1-5, with 9 nucleotides matching TRBD1. Germline V gives CDR1 LNHDA, CDR2 SQIVND (reference sequence). The junction had 10 bases not matched to a gene; V was cut back by 6 bases and J by 4 bases. The CDR3 is 16 amino acids. The CDR3 nucleotides are TGTGCCAGTAGCTCAGGGACAGGGAGGATGAATCAGCCCCAGCATTTT. Its translation: CASSSGTGRMNQPQHF.